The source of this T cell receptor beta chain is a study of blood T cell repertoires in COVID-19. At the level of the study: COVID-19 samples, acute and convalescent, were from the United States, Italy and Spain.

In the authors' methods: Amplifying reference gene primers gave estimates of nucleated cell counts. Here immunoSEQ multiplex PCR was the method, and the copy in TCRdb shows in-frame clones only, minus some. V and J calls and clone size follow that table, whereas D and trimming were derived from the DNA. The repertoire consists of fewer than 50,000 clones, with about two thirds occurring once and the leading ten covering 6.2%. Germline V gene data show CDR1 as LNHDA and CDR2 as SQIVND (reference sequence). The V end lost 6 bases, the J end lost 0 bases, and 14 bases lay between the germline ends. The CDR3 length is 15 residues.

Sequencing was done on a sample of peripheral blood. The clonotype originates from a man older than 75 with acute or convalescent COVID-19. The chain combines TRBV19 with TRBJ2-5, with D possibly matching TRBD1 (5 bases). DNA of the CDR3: TGTGCCAGTAGCCCGACAGCTCCGTACCAAGAGACCCAGTACTTC. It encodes CASSPTAPYQETQYF.